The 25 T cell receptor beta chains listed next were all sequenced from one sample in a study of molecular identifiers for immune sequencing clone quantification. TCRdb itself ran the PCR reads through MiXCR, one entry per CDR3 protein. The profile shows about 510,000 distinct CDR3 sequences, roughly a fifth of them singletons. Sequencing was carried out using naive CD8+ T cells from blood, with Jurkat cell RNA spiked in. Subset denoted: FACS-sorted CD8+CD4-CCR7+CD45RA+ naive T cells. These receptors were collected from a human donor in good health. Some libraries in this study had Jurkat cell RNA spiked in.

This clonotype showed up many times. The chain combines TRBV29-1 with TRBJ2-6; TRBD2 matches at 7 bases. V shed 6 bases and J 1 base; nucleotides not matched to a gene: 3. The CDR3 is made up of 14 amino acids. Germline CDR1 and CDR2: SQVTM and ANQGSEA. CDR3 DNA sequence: TGCAGCGTCGGGGGGTCATCTGGGGCCAACGTCCTGACTTTC. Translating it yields CSVGGSSGANVLTF.

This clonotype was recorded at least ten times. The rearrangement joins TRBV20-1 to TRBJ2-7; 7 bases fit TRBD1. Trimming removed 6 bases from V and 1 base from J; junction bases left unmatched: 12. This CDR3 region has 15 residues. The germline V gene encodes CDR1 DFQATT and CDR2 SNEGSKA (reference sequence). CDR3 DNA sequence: TGCAGTGCCAAAAACCGGGACAGAGTTTCCTACGAGCAGTACTTC. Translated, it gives CSAKNRDRVSYEQYF.

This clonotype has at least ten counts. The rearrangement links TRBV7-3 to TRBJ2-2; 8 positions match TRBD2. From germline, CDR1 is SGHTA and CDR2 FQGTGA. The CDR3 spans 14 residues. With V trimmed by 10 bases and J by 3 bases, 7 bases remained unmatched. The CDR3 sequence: CATRAGGYTGELFF. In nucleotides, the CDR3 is TGTGCCACCCGGGCGGGAGGTTACACCGGGGAGCTGTTTTTT. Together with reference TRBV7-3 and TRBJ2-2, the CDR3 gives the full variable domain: GAGVSQTPSNKVTEKGKYVELRCDPISGHTALYWYRQSLGQGPEFLIYFQGTGAADDSGLPNDRFFAVRPEGSVSTLKIQRTERGDSAVYLCATRAGGYTGELFFGEGSRLTVL.

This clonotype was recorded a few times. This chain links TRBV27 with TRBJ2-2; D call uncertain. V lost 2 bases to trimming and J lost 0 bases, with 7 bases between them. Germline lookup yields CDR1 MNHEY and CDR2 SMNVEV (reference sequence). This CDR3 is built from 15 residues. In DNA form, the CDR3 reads TGTGCCAGCAGTTTAACAGCCGCGAACACCGGGGAGCTGTTTTTT. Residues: CASSLTAANTGELFF.

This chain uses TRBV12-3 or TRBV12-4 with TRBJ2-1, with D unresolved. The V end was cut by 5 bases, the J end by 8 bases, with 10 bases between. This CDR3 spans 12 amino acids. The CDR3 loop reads CASSTSLDEQFF. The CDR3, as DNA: TGTGCCAGCAGTACCTCCCTGGATGAGCAGTTCTTC.

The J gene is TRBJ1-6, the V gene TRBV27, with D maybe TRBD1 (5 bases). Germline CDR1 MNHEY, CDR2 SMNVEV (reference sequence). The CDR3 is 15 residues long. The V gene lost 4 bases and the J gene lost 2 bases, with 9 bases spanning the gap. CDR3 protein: CASSYVGPYNSPLHF. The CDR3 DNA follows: TGTGCCAGCAGTTACGTGGGGCCCTATAATTCACCCCTCCACTTT.

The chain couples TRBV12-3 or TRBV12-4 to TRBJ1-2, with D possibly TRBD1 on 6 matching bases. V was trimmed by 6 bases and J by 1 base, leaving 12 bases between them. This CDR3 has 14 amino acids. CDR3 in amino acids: CASSPTGSNYGYTF. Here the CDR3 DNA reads TGTGCCAGCAGCCCGACAGGTAGTAACTATGGCTACACCTTC.

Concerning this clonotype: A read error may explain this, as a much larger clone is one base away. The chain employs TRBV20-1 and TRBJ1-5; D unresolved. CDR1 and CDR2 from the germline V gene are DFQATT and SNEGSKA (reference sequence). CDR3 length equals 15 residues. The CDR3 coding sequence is TGCAGTGTTAGAGATCTAGGGCTCATCAATCAGCCCCAGCATTTT. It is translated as CSVRDLGLINQPQHF.

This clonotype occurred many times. The CDR3 sequence: CASSQSGLIYEQYF. As DNA, the CDR3 is TGTGCCAGCAGCCAATCGGGGCTGATCTACGAGCAGTACTTC. V usage is TRBV16 and J usage is TRBJ2-7, with TRBD1 as a possible D gene (5 bases). Germline CDR1 and CDR2: KGHSY and FQNENV. CDR3 size: 14 residues. Trimming stripped 0 bases from V and 3 bases from J, with 9 bases between.

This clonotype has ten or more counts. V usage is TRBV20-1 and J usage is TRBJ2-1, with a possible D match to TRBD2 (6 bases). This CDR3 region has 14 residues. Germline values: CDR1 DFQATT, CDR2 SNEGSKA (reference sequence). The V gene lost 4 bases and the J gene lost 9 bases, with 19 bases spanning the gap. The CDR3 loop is CSAKTSSTLGEQFF. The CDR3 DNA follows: TGCAGTGCTAAGACTAGTTCAACACTCGGTGAGCAGTTCTTC.

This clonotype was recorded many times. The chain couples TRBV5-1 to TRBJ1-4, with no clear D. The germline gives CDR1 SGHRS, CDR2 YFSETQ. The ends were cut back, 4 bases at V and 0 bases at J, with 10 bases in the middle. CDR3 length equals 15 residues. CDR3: CASSTDQTTNEKLFF. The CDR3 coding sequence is TGCGCCAGCAGCACCGACCAAACAACTAATGAAAAACTGTTTTTT. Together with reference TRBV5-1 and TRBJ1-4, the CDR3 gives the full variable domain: KAGVTQTPRYLIKTRGQQVTLSCSPISGHRSVSWYQQTPGQGLQFLFEYFSETQRNKGNFPGRFSGRQFSNSRSEMNVSTLELGDSALYLCASSTDQTTNEKLFFGSGTQLSVL.

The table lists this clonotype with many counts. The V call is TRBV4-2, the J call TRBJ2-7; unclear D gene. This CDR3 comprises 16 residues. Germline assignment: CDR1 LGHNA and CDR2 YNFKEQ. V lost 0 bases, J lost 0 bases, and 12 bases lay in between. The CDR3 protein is CASSQELGTPSYEQYF. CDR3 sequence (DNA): TGTGCCAGCAGCCAAGAACTGGGTACCCCCTCCTACGAGCAGTACTTC.

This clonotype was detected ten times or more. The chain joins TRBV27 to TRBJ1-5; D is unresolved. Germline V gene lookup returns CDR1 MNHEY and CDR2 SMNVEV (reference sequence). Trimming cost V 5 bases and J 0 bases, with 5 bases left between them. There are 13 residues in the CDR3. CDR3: CASSRYSNQPQHF. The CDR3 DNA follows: TGTGCCAGCAGTCGTTATAGCAATCAGCCCCAGCATTTT.

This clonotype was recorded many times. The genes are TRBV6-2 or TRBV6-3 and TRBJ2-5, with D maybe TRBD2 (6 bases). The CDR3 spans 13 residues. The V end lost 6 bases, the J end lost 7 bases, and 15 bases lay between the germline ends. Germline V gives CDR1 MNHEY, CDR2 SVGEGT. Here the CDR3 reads CASRSDYARTQYF. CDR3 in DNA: TGTGCCAGCAGATCGGACTACGCGAGGACCCAGTACTTC.

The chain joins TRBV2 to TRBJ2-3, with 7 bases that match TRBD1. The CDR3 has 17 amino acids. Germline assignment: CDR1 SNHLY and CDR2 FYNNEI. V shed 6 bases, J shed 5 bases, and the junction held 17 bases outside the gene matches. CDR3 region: CASSDRDFSLKGDTQYF. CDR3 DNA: TGTGCCAGCAGCGACAGGGATTTCAGCCTTAAGGGAGATACGCAGTATTTT. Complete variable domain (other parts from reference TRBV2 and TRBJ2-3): EPEVTQTPSHQVTQMGQEVILRCVPISNHLYFYWYRQILGQKVEFLVSFYNNEISEKSEIFDDQFSVERPDGSNFTLKIRSTKLEDSAMYFCASSDRDFSLKGDTQYFGPGTRLTVL.

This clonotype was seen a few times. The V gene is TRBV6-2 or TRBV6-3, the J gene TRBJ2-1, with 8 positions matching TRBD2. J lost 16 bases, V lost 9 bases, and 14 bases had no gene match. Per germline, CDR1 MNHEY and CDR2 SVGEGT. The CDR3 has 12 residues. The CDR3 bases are TGTGCCAGGGGAGGGCTAGCGGGCGACATCTTCTTC. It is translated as CARGGLAGDIFF.

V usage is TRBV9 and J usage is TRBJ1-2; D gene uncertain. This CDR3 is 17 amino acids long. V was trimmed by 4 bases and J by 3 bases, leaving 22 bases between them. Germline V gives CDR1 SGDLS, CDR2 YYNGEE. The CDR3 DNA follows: TGTGCCAGCAGCACCGGCCCTGAAGCGGGGTATGACTATGGCTACACCTTC. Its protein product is CASSTGPEAGYDYGYTF.

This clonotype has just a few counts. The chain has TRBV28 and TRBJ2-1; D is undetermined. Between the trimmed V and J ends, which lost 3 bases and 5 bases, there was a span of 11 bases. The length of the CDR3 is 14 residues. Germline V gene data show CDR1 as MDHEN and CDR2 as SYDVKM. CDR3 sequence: CASSFWQTDNEQFF. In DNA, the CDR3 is TGTGCCAGCAGTTTTTGGCAGACGGACAATGAGCAGTTCTTC.

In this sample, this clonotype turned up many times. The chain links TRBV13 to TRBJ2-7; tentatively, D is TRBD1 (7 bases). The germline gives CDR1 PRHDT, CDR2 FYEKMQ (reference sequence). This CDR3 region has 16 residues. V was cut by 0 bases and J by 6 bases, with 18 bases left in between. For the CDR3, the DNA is TGTGCCAGCAGCTTAGGCACGGCGGGACAGTCAATCGAGCAGTACTTC. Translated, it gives CASSLGTAGQSIEQYF.

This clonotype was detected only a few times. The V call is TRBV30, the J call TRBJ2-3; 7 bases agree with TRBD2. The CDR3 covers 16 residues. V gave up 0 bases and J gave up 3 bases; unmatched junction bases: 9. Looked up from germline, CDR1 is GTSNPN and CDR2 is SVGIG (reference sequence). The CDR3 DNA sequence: TGTGCCTGGAGTGTAGGGTCGGGAGGTGGTACAGATACGCAGTATTTT. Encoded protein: CAWSVGSGGGTDTQYF. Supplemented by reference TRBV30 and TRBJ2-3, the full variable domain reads SQTIHQWPATLVQPVGSPLSLECTVEGTSNPNLYWYRQAAGRGLQLLFYSVGIGQISSEVPQNLSASRPQDRQFILSSKKLLLSDSGFYLCAWSVGSGGGTDTQYFGPGTRLTVL.

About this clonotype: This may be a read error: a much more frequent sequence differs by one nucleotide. The CDR3 loop is CASSRPDRHETQYF. The CDR3 coding sequence is TGTGCCAGCAGTAGACCGGACAGACATGAGACCCAGTACTTC. This chain joins TRBV7-9 and TRBJ2-5; weak D call: TRBD1 (6 bases). Germline CDR1 SEHNR, CDR2 FQNEAQ (reference sequence). The CDR3 length is 14 residues. Trimming removed 6 bases at V and 5 bases at J, with 16 bases between.

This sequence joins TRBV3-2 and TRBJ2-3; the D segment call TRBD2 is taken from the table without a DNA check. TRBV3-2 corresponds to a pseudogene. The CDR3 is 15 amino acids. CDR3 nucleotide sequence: TGTGCCGGCAGCCAAGAAGACCGCTTCACAGATACGCAGTATTTT. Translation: CAGSQEDRFTDTQYF.

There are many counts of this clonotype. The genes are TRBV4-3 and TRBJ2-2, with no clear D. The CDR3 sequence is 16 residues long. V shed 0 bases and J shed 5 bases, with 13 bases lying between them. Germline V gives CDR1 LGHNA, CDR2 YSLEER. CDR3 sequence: CASSQDRLGGTGELFF. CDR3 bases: TGCGCCAGCAGCCAAGATCGTCTAGGCGGTACCGGGGAGCTGTTTTTT.

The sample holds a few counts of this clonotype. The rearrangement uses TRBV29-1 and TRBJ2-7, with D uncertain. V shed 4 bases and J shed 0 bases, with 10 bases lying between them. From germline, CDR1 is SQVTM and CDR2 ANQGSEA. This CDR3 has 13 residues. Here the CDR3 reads CSVAASSSYEQYF. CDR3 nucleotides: TGCAGCGTTGCGGCGTCGAGCTCCTACGAGCAGTACTTC.

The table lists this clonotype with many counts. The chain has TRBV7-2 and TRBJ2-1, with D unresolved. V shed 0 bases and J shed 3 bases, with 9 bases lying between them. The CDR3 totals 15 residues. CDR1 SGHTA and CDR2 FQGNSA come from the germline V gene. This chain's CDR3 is CASSLASGDYNEQFF. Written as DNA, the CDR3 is TGTGCCAGCAGCTTAGCGTCTGGCGACTACAATGAGCAGTTCTTC.